The T cell receptor beta chain described here comes from a study of blood T cell repertoires in COVID-19 (dated by TCRdb to the early 2020s). Background on the whole study: The collaborator samples originated in the United States, Italy and Spain and spanned the acute and convalescent phases of COVID-19. The material from the prospective study consisted of cDNA or gDNA derived from T cells, B-cell-depleted T cells, or PBMCs. Subjects who had been exposed to COVID-19, were actively infected with it, or had recovered from it provided the deeply sampled blood TCRbeta repertoires that made up the dataset. The repertoires were made available in a free public database intended to serve as a resource for research on the immune response to SARS-CoV-2. The samples were drawn from two sources: the first 160 participants of the ongoing ImmuneRACE study, and 1,254 subjects contributed by 6 global collaborators. The sample metadata nearly always contained a de-identified subject ID, COVID-19 status, age in years and sex. Where available, HLA class I and class II types were obtained from metadata supplied by the sample provider rather than from assay-based typing.

The germline ends are 17 bases apart after V is trimmed by 3 bases and J by 8 bases. The germline V gene (reference sequence) yields LNHDA for CDR1 and SQIVND for CDR2. From the cysteine through the phenylalanine, the CDR3 covers 15 amino acids. Only the CDR3 DNA is retained, 45 bases long and in frame from the first base. What the study reported, not specific to this receptor: How much clinical and demographic metadata was included differed by source and by participant, and the metadata was provided uncurated.

Each collaborating institution followed its own protocols to collect whole blood in K2EDTA tubes. Collaborator samples were shipped for TCRbeta analysis as frozen whole blood, isolated PBMCs, or DNA extracted from either sample type. In this sample, this clone turned up once. Its antigen is currently not known. There are no base qualities to consult, and no much larger clone falls within one base. TCRbeta CDR3 regions were amplified from genomic DNA by means of the immunoSEQ Assay, a bias-controlled multiplex PCR. The authors processed their data as follows. Nucleated cell counts per sample were estimated from amplification of reference gene primers within the assay. To quantify the absolute abundance of each unique TCRbeta CDR3 rearrangement, sequence reads were collapsed and filtered. For each sample, productive Simpson clonality was calculated by taking the square root of Simpson's diversity index across productive rearrangements. The clones in this table, taken by TCRdb from immuneACCESS, are in-frame only. Not every clone is retained; where verified, under half of the shortfall comes from an unresolved V gene, and the cause of the rest is unknown. From that table come the V and J calls and clone size; the DNA was used to work out D and trimming. A total of about 140,000 clones appear in this sample, more than 65% of them only once. The ten top clones hold 3.5% to 4.5% of the sample.

Sequenced material: peripheral blood. The rearranged chain carries TRBV19 and TRBJ2-1, with a tentative D gene TRBD2 over 5 matching bases. The clonotype originates from a man between 60 and 70 years old with acute or convalescent COVID-19. DNA sequence: TGTGCCAGTAGTATCGGGGAGATTACTACATATGAGCAGTTCTTC. Its protein product is CASSIGEITTYEQFF.